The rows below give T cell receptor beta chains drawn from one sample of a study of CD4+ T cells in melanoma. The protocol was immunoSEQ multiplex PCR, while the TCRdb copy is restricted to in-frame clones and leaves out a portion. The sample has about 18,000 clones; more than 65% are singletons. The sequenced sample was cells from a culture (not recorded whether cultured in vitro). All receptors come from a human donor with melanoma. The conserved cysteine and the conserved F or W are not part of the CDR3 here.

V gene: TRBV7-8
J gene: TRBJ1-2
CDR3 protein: ASSLSQPAYYGYT

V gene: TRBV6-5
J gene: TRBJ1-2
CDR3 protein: ASSGTGDPDYGYT

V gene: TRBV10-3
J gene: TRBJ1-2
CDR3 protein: ATGTANVYGYT

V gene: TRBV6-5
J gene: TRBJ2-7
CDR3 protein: ASRRDSVYEQY

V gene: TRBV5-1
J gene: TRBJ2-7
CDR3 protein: ASSSGRVSYEQY

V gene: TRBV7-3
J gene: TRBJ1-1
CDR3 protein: ASSWTGPGSTEAF

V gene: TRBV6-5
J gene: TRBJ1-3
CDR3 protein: ASSYSGTVGNTIY

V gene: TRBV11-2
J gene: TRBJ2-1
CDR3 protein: ASSGTSGAYNEQF

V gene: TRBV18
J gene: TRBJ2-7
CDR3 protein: ASSPKDEQY

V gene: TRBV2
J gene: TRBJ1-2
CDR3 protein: ASRLRDRGGYT

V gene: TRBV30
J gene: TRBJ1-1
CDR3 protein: AWSRRITEAF

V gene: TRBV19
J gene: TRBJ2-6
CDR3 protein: ASNRRPGTGANVLT

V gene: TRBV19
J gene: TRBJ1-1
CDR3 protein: ASQWTANTEAF

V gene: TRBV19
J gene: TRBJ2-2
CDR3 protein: ASSSGATLRPGELF

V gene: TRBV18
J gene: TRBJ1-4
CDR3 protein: ASSPLLGQSEKLF

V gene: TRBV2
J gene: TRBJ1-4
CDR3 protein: ASSDFEKLF